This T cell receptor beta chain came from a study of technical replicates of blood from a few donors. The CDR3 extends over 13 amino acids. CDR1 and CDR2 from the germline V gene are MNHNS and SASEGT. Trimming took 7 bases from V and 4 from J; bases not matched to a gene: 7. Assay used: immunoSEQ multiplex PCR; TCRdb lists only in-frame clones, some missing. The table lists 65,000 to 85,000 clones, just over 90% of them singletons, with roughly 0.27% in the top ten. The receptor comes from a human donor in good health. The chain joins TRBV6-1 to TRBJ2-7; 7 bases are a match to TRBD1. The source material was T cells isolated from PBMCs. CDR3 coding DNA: TGTGCCAGCAAGGGGGACAGCTATTACGAGCAGTACTTC. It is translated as CASKGDSYYEQYF.